This T cell receptor (beta chain) was identified in a study of post-analysis software for immune sequencing data. The study's findings and limits: Patients showed TRBV5-6, TRBV5-1 and TRBV20-1 among four to six TRBV segments more frequent than in controls.

This CDR3 spans 15 amino acids. The germline CDR1 and CDR2 sequences are SGHTA and FQGNSA. V lost 4 bases, J lost 3 bases, and 5 bases stayed unmatched. With respect to this clonotype: Its matching antigen is unknown.

Incorporated into the TCR beta cDNA libraries were unique molecular identifiers, which served to reduce PCR and sequencing biases. TCRdb redid the calling of the PCR reads with MiXCR, one entry per CDR3 protein. The table lists about 430,000 distinct CDR3 sequences, approximately 39% of them singletons. V is TRBV7-2 and J is TRBJ2-7, with 11 bases matching TRBD2. Sequences were obtained from blood. This clonotype originated in a girl aged 2 to 10 with multiple sclerosis. The CDR3 sequence: CASSSGTSGCYEQYF. CDR3 DNA: TGTGCCAGCAGCTCAGGGACTAGCGGTTGCTACGAGCAGTACTTC.